This TCR beta chain emerged from a study of long-term antiretroviral therapy in people with HIV. Study-wide points: Data on ART adherence, viral resistance or therapy changes were unavailable.

Details on this clone: Its antigen remains unknown.

This CDR3 has 13 amino acids. Per the germline V gene, CDR1 is MNHEY and CDR2 is SVGAGI. V gave up 4 bases and J gave up 2 bases, with 8 bases separating them. At the survey level, the v3.0 immunoSEQ assay was run. Profiled with immunoSEQ multiplex PCR; TCRdb holds only in-frame clones, not every one. The sample has more than 35,000 clones; about 96% are singletons. This TCR was recovered from a woman aged 45-65 years with HIV. The source was unsorted PBMCs, collected 3.7 years after starting antiretroviral therapy. The chain couples TRBV6-5 to TRBJ1-2; D remains unclear. CDR3 loop: CASSSTVNYGYTF. CDR3 in DNA: TGTGCCAGCAGTTCGACGGTGAACTATGGCTACACCTTC.